These 8 T cell receptor beta chains share one sample of origin, sequenced in a study of shared clonotypes between healthy human individuals. Data came from immunoSEQ multiplex PCR; TCRdb stores just in-frame clones and leaves some out. Among around 1.1 million clones listed, approximately 80% were seen once. Sequencing was performed on memory CD4+ T cells from PBMCs. Specified subset: CD45RA-negative fraction. The receptors stem from a man younger than 35 in good health. Some clones in this sample may be carry-over from other donors' samples.

The chain carries TRBV6-6 and TRBJ1-6; no reliable D call. Trimming took 6 bases from V and 10 from J, leaving 10 bases between them. From germline, CDR1 is MNHNY and CDR2 SVGAGI (reference sequence). The CDR3 contains 12 residues. The DNA for the CDR3 is TGTGCCAGCAGCCCCTGGAACTCACCCCTCCACTTT. Its protein product is CASSPWNSPLHF.

The chain employs TRBV19 and TRBJ1-2; TRBD1 matches at 8 bases. The CDR3 totals 13 residues. Germline lookup yields CDR1 LNHDA and CDR2 SQIVND (reference sequence). J was trimmed by 7 bases and V by 7 bases; bases with no gene match: 8. The CDR3: CASMDRATVGYTF. The CDR3 coding sequence is TGTGCCAGTATGGACAGGGCAACGGTTGGCTACACCTTC.

This chain uses TRBV9 with TRBJ2-3, with TRBD2 as a possible D gene (5 bases). The CDR3 length is 14 residues. The germline CDR1 and CDR2 sequences are SGDLS and YYNGEE. Trimming pared 4 bases from V and 4 bases from J, leaving 13 bases between. CDR3 amino acids: CASSLANPPDTQYF. The CDR3 DNA sequence: TGTGCCAGCAGCCTAGCCAACCCCCCAGATACGCAGTATTTT.

This clone was picked up one time. CDR3 in DNA: TGTGCCAGCAGGGGGCGGGAGATGAATGAAAAACTGTTTTTT. Residues: CASRGREMNEKLFF. The V call is TRBV27, the J call TRBJ1-4, with D possibly being TRBD1 (5 bases). The CDR3 contains 14 residues. Trimming took off 6 bases at V and 5 bases at J, with 13 bases between the two ends. The germline CDR1 and CDR2 sequences are MNHEY and SMNVEV (reference sequence).

The chain recombines TRBV7-2 with TRBJ2-1, with TRBD2 matching over 7 bases. The V and J ends lost 5 bases and 3 bases, in that order; junction bases with no gene match: 10. CDR3 length equals 16 residues. Germline V gene data show CDR1 as SGHTA and CDR2 as FQGNSA. CDR3 sequence (DNA): TGTGCCAGCAGCCTAAGACTAGCTAAAGTCTACAATGAGCAGTTCTTC. This translates into CASSLRLAKVYNEQFF.

The rearrangement links TRBV6-1 to TRBJ2-3, with D hard to call. V was shortened by 4 bases and J by 6 bases, with 8 bases between the two germline ends. The germline V gene has CDR1 MNHNS and CDR2 SASEGT. CDR3 length: 12 residues. The CDR3 nucleotides read TGTGCCAGCAGTGCCATTTGGGATACGCAGTATTTT. This sequence encodes CASSAIWDTQYF.

Ten or more counts support this clone. Different DNA sequences within this sample yield the same CDR3. V usage is TRBV6-4 and J usage is TRBJ1-1; D is undetermined. The CDR3 contains 13 residues. V lost 6 bases and J 1 base, leaving 9 bases between the germline ends. Germline CDR1 and CDR2: MRHNA and SNTAGT. The CDR3 reads CASSALGNTEAFF. The DNA of the CDR3 is TGTGCCAGCAGCGCCCTGGGGAACACTGAAGCTTTCTTT.

The V and J genes are TRBV11-2 and TRBJ2-1; perhaps TRBD1 as D (6 bases). Per germline, CDR1 SGHAT and CDR2 FQNNGV. The length of the CDR3 is 15 residues. V lost 5 bases, J lost 9 bases, and 20 bases lay in between. The CDR3 DNA reads TGTGCCAGCAGCCTGGCCCGACCAGGGGCGGTTGAGCAGTTCTTC. Its translation: CASSLARPGAVEQFF.